This T cell receptor beta chain stems from a study of regulatory T cells in long-lasting Graves disease. The study's findings and limits: Lower TCR diversity characterized persistent Graves' patients relative to newly diagnosed patients.

Libraries of TCR beta came from iRepertoire HTBI primers plus Arm-PCR of CDR3 regions. Each CDR3 protein gets one entry after TCRdb re-called the multiplex PCR reads with MiXCR. The table lists 600,000 to 800,000 distinct CDR3 sequences, 25% to 35% of them singletons. Described time point: persistent/refractory GD, antithyroid drugs over 5 years with positive TRAb. The TCR library was made from RNA extracted from PBMCs. V lost 2 bases, J lost 8 bases, and 4 bases lay in between. The CDR3 totals 12 residues. A word on this clonotype: Antigen unknown.

This rearrangement joins TRBV12-3 or TRBV12-4 to TRBJ1-6; unclear D gene. The source was peripheral blood mononuclear cells (PBMCs), collected when the disease was refractory, from a patient treated with antithyroid drugs. This TCR was recovered from a female donor with Graves disease. Here the CDR3 reads CASSLIYSPLHF. The CDR3 coding sequence is TGTGCCAGCAGTTTAATCTATTCACCCCTCCACTTT.